The subject of this entry is one T cell receptor beta chain. This clonotype was observed at least ten times. No cognate antigen has been identified for it. Base quality data are lacking; no much larger clone is found one base away. This specimen belongs to a study of CD8 T cells in ankylosing spondylitis (TCRdb year 2017). For context, the study as a whole: To find TCR variants linked to disease, the study profiled T cell receptor beta repertoires in ankylosing spondylitis patients and healthy donors. The full study cohort was made up of about 25 ankylosing spondylitis patients and around 100 healthy donors. Peripheral blood was sampled, and synovial fluid was additionally collected from ankylosing spondylitis patients.

Summary of the overall study and its limitations: Some TCR beta motif variants had previously been reported in synovial fluid and blood of reactive arthritis patients, which suggested common disease-initiation mechanisms. Significant enrichment of the disease-linked clones was reported in matched synovial fluid samples from ankylosing spondylitis patients. A CD8+ phenotype was shown by the disease-linked clones, which were found at relatively low frequencies in peripheral blood. A TCR beta motif of several highly homologous amino acid variants appeared characteristic of blood from ankylosing spondylitis patients.

Sequenced using an Illumina HiSeq 2500. Quantitative 5'-RACE with molecular barcodes was used to prepare TCR beta libraries. The source study handled its data this way. A new computational method based on a probabilistic model of VDJ rearrangement was used to identify disease-linked TCR variants. TCRdb reanalyzed the raw reads on its own, using fastp at Q25 for trimming and MiXCR for clone calling, and kept in-frame beta chains. Rows with one shared CDR3 protein collapse into an entry with the most common genes and DNA. In this record, the V and J calls reflect TCRdb's handling and not the investigators' own analysis. Present in this sample are 100,000 to 150,000 distinct CDR3 sequences, more than 9.5% of which were seen just once. Around 4.1% of the sample rests with the top ten. The sequenced sample was blood, either unsorted or a sorted T cell fraction (not recorded which). This TCR came from a female donor with ankylosing spondylitis or in good health (not recorded which).

The nucleotides are TGCAGTGCTAGACTAACGGGACTAGCGGGAGGGAACGAGCAGTACTTC. Its protein product is CSARLTGLAGGNEQYF. The chain couples TRBV20-1 to TRBJ2-7; 16 central nucleotides agree with TRBD2. From the germline V gene (reference sequence), CDR1 is DFQATT and CDR2 is SNEGSKA. At the junction V is shortened by 2 bases and J by 5 bases; bases outside the gene matches: 6. The CDR3 runs 16 amino acids, cysteine and phenylalanine included. Only the CDR3 part of the read is kept: 48 bases, read in frame from the first base.